The 3 T cell receptor beta chains below all came from one sample that was sequenced in a study of OX40 agonist ivuxolimab in advanced cancers. Sequenced by immunoSEQ multiplex PCR; TCRdb stores in-frame clones only, minus some. The sample yields more than 75,000 clones, 75% to 90% seen once. The source was CD4+ or CD8+ T cells sorted from blood, collected in a trial of the OX40 agonist ivuxolimab. These receptors all come from an adult with an advanced solid tumor such as melanoma, head and neck, liver or kidney cancer.

The chain has TRBV4-3 and TRBJ2-5; 14 bases align to TRBD2. The CDR3 is made up of 15 amino acids. V lost 6 bases, J lost 7 bases, and 7 bases stayed unmatched. The V gene's germline CDR1 is LGHNA and CDR2 YSLEER. As DNA, the CDR3 is TGCGCCAGCAGTCAGACTAGCGGGAGGGGGGGGACCCAGTACTTC. Its translation: CASSQTSGRGGTQYF.

J is TRBJ2-7 and V is TRBV28, with a weak D call TRBD1 (6 bases). Germline-derived CDR1 and CDR2 are MDHEN and SYDVKM. The CDR3 is 13 amino acids. V lost 2 bases and J 3 bases, leaving 8 bases between the germline ends. The CDR3 sequence is CASSLRDIYEQYF. The CDR3 DNA is TGTGCCAGCAGTTTACGGGACATCTACGAGCAGTACTTC.

V usage is TRBV28 and J usage is TRBJ1-1, with D possibly TRBD1 on 5 matching bases. The V gene lost 8 bases and the J gene lost 0 bases, with 16 bases spanning the gap. Germline loops: CDR1 MDHEN, CDR2 SYDVKM. The CDR3 has 15 amino acids. The CDR3 here is CASWTLSLMNTEAFF. CDR3 nucleotides: TGTGCCAGCTGGACACTTTCCTTAATGAACACTGAAGCTTTCTTT.